The 30 T cell receptor beta chains in this list originate from one sample, sequenced in a study of blood T cell repertoires in COVID-19. Profiling relied on immunoSEQ multiplex PCR, and the TCRdb table lists in-frame clones only, not all of them. The repertoire holds approximately 81,000 clones, with about nine tenths as singletons. The sequencing sample was made of peripheral blood. Every receptor here comes from a woman in her 50s in a cohort sampled during active COVID-19.

V is TRBV5-1 and J is TRBJ2-7; D is possibly TRBD1 (5 bases). V was pared by 2 bases and J by 0 bases, with 12 bases between. CDR1 and CDR2 (germline): SGHRS, YFSETQ. This CDR3 has 15 residues. The CDR3 loop reads CASSLEGVGSYEQYF. The CDR3 region has the DNA TGCGCCAGCAGCTTAGAAGGGGTCGGCTCCTACGAGCAGTACTTC. Variable domain in full (rest from reference TRBV5-1 and TRBJ2-7): KAGVTQTPRYLIKTRGQQVTLSCSPISGHRSVSWYQQTPGQGLQFLFEYFSETQRNKGNFPGRFSGRQFSNSRSEMNVSTLELGDSALYLCASSLEGVGSYEQYFGPGTRLTVT.

V usage is TRBV24-1 and J usage is TRBJ2-3; perhaps TRBD2 as D (5 bases). The V gene's germline CDR1 is KGHDR and CDR2 SFDVKD. The length of the CDR3 is 13 residues. The ends were cut back, 6 bases at V and 3 bases at J, with 9 bases in the middle. CDR3 protein: CATSRGGTDTQYF. The CDR3 bases are TGTGCCACCAGTCGGGGTGGGACAGATACGCAGTATTTT.

The chain couples TRBV11-3 to TRBJ2-3, with TRBD2 matching over 13 bases. The CDR3 totals 18 residues. Germline CDR1 reads SGHNT; CDR2 reads YENEEA. V gave up 5 bases and J gave up 4 bases; unmatched junction bases: 12. DNA for the CDR3: TGTGCCAGCAGCCCCGGGACTAGCGGGACCCTAACCTCAGATACGCAGTATTTT. Amino acids: CASSPGTSGTLTSDTQYF.

The rearrangement links TRBV7-2 to TRBJ2-2, with TRBD2 identical over 8 bases. This CDR3 comprises 19 residues. In germline, CDR1 is SGHTA, CDR2 FQGNSA. Losses at the gene ends were 5 bases for V and 2 bases for J; bases not matched to a gene: 16. CDR3 nucleotides: TGTGCCAGCAGCACCTCGTCCTCTGGGCTAGCGGGTAACACCGGGGAGCTGTTTTTT. Residues: CASSTSSSGLAGNTGELFF.

The chain links TRBV4-2 to TRBJ2-5; TRBD2 matches 11 bases. Unmatched junction bases numbered 5, after V lost 6 bases and J lost 2 bases. From germline, CDR1 is LGHNA and CDR2 YNFKEQ. The CDR3 sequence is 15 residues long. The CDR3 DNA reads TGTGCCAGCAGAACCTTAGCGGGAGGGCAAGAGACCCAGTACTTC. It translates to CASRTLAGGQETQYF.

The chain recombines TRBV6-2 or TRBV6-3 with TRBJ1-5; D is unclear. The V gene's germline CDR1 is MNHEY and CDR2 SVGEGT. V was pared by 4 bases and J by 6 bases, with 10 bases between. The CDR3 is made up of 13 amino acids. CDR3 residues: CASSWGRGQPQHF. CDR3 coding DNA: TGTGCCAGCAGTTGGGGTCGGGGTCAGCCCCAGCATTTT.

The chain couples TRBV2 to TRBJ2-1; 10 bases agree with TRBD2. V was pared by 8 bases and J by 7 bases, with 5 bases of the junction left unmatched. The CDR3 totals 13 residues. Germline lookup yields CDR1 SNHLY and CDR2 FYNNEI. CDR3: CASFLLAGNEQFF. The CDR3 bases are TGTGCCAGCTTTCTACTAGCGGGAAATGAGCAGTTCTTC. The full variable domain, its missing parts supplied by reference TRBV2 and TRBJ2-1, is EPEVTQTPSHQVTQMGQEVILRCVPISNHLYFYWYRQILGQKVEFLVSFYNNEISEKSEIFDDQFSVERPDGSNFTLKIRSTKLEDSAMYFCASFLLAGNEQFFGPGTRLTVL.

The rearrangement uses TRBV6-5 and TRBJ1-2, with TRBD1 matching 12 bases. V gave up 4 bases and J gave up 8 bases; unmatched junction bases: 8. The CDR3 covers 15 residues. CDR1 MNHEY and CDR2 SVGAGI come from the germline V gene. Here the CDR3 DNA reads TGTGCCAGCAGTTCCCCTGGGACAGGGGGCTTCGGCTACACCTTC. Its translation: CASSSPGTGGFGYTF.

The CDR3: CASSPVPGRATNEKLFF. The DNA for the CDR3 is TGTGCCAGCAGCCCAGTGCCGGGTCGTGCAACTAATGAAAAACTGTTTTTT. The V call is TRBV7-8, the J call TRBJ1-4; D gene ambiguous. CDR3 size: 17 residues. The V end was cut by 5 bases, the J end by 0 bases, with 16 bases between. The germline gives CDR1 SGHVS, CDR2 FQNEAQ.

This CDR3 is CASSPITGELFF. The CDR3, as DNA: TGTGCCAGCAGCCCTATAACCGGGGAGCTGTTTTTT. The V and J genes are TRBV11-3 and TRBJ2-2; D is unclear. The V and J ends lost 5 bases and 5 bases respectively, with 6 bases between them. This CDR3 is 12 amino acids long. The germline V gene encodes CDR1 SGHNT and CDR2 YENEEA.

The chain links TRBV11-3 to TRBJ2-3, with 11 bases matching TRBD2. The V segment lost 4 bases and the J segment 6 bases; nucleotides outside the gene matches: 9. Germline lookup yields CDR1 SGHNT and CDR2 YENEEA. This CDR3 contains 16 residues. The CDR3 reads CASSSLSGRGSDTQYF. The CDR3 DNA sequence: TGTGCCAGCAGCTCTCTTAGCGGGAGGGGTTCCGATACGCAGTATTTT. The full variable domain, with the rest looked up from reference TRBV11-3 and TRBJ2-3, is EAGVVQSPRYKIIEKKQPVAFWCNPISGHNTLYWYLQNLGQGPELLIRYENEEAVDDSQLPKDRFSAERLKGVDSTLKIQPAELGDSAVYLCASSSLSGRGSDTQYFGPGTRLTVL.

The V and J genes are TRBV7-2 and TRBJ2-2, with D perhaps TRBD2 (6 bases). The V gene lost 7 bases and the J gene lost 1 base, with 10 bases spanning the gap. The CDR3 totals 14 residues. The germline V gene encodes CDR1 SGHTA and CDR2 FQGNSA. The CDR3 protein is CASIRDLNTGELFF. CDR3 nucleotides: TGTGCCAGCATCCGGGACTTGAACACCGGGGAGCTGTTTTTT.

J is TRBJ2-1 and V is TRBV5-5; maybe TRBD1 (5 bases). In germline, CDR1 is SGHKS, CDR2 YYEKEE (reference sequence). This CDR3 contains 17 residues. The ends were cut back, 4 bases at V and 1 base at J, with 18 bases in the middle. The CDR3 DNA sequence: TGTGCCAGCAGCCGTACCGTCAGGGTGACTTCCTACAATGAGCAGTTCTTC. Translating gives CASSRTVRVTSYNEQFF.

CDR3 sequence reads: CASSDSGYQPQHF. For the CDR3, the DNA is TGTGCCAGCAGTGATTCCGGTTATCAGCCCCAGCATTTT. This chain uses TRBV2 with TRBJ1-5, with D unclear. This CDR3 has 13 residues. Trimming pared 3 bases from V and 5 bases from J, leaving 8 bases between. CDR1 and CDR2 from the germline V gene are SNHLY and FYNNEI.

The chain couples TRBV28 to TRBJ2-1; no definite D call. V shed 3 bases and J shed 5 bases, with 8 bases lying between them. CDR1 is MDHEN and CDR2 is SYDVKM in the germline V gene. The CDR3 is 13 amino acids. CDR3 in DNA: TGTGCCAGCAGTTTCCAGATTCACAATGAGCAGTTCTTC. Amino acids: CASSFQIHNEQFF.

This chain connects TRBV19 to TRBJ1-2, with no clear D. The CDR3 extends over 15 amino acids. Per germline, CDR1 LNHDA and CDR2 SQIVND (reference sequence). The ends were cut back, 3 bases at V and 7 bases at J, with 18 bases in the middle. The chain's CDR3 is CASSIRQPGTGGYTF. CDR3 DNA: TGTGCCAGTAGTATTAGACAACCAGGAACTGGTGGCTACACCTTC.

The chain links TRBV4-1 to TRBJ2-7; 9 nucleotides match TRBD1. CDR1 and CDR2 from the germline V gene are MGHRA and YSYEKL. CDR3 length equals 16 residues. Trimming at V came to 1 base and at J to 3 bases, leaving 7 bases not matched to a gene. The CDR3 DNA is TGCGCCAGCAGCCAAGCCTCGACAGGGGGTTTCTACGAGCAGTACTTC. Amino acid sequence: CASSQASTGGFYEQYF.

The J gene is TRBJ1-1, the V gene TRBV21-1; TRBD1 is taken as the D call from the table, unchecked against the DNA. TRBV21-1 is labeled a pseudogene. The CDR3 covers 12 residues. As DNA, the CDR3 is TGTGCCAGCATCATCCATGACACTGAAGCTTTCTTT. Translation gives CASIIHDTEAFF.

This chain uses TRBV24-1 with TRBJ2-1; D ambiguous. Germline V gives CDR1 KGHDR, CDR2 SFDVKD. The CDR3 totals 13 residues. V was trimmed by 1 base and J by 7 bases, leaving 7 bases between them. CDR3 DNA sequence: TGTGCCACCAGTGATTTATCGAGGAATGAGCAGTTCTTC. Translated, it gives CATSDLSRNEQFF.

The chain joins TRBV6-5 to TRBJ1-6, with D tentatively TRBD1 (6 bases). V was shortened by 6 bases and J by 5 bases, with 14 bases between the two germline ends. This CDR3 is built from 15 residues. Germline V gene lookup returns CDR1 MNHEY and CDR2 SVGAGI. The DNA of the CDR3 is TGTGCCAGCAGACCGGACAGCATGAATAATTCACCCCTCCACTTT. Translation: CASRPDSMNNSPLHF.

Here the CDR3 reads CASGNPGENTEAFF. The DNA for the CDR3 is TGTGCTAGTGGGAACCCAGGGGAAAACACTGAAGCTTTCTTT. The chain combines TRBV12-5 with TRBJ1-1; maybe TRBD1 (6 bases). V dropped 6 bases and J dropped 2 bases, with 13 bases sitting between them. The germline gives CDR1 LGHNT, CDR2 FRNRAP. The CDR3 runs 14 residues.

The chain carries TRBV29-1 and TRBJ1-4, with D hard to call. This CDR3 spans 14 amino acids. V was shortened by 4 bases and J by 0 bases, with 9 bases between the two germline ends. Looked up from germline, CDR1 is SQVTM and CDR2 is ANQGSEA. CDR3 region: CSVAKLATNEKLFF. The CDR3 region has the DNA TGCAGCGTTGCCAAGCTTGCAACTAATGAAAAACTGTTTTTT.

This chain links TRBV13 with TRBJ2-1, with D possibly TRBD2 on 6 matching bases. This CDR3 region has 15 residues. Trimming took 5 bases from V and 4 from J, leaving 15 bases between them. Germline V CDR1 and CDR2: PRHDT, FYEKMQ (reference sequence). This CDR3 is CASSPRRAGYNEQFF. CDR3 sequence (DNA): TGTGCCAGCAGCCCTAGGAGGGCCGGTTACAATGAGCAGTTCTTC.

The V and J genes are TRBV9 and TRBJ2-2; D is unclear. Germline V gene lookup returns CDR1 SGDLS and CDR2 YYNGEE. The length of the CDR3 is 14 residues. Trimming took off 4 bases at V and 7 bases at J, with 14 bases between the two ends. The CDR3 DNA reads as TGTGCCAGCAGCCCCCACGGAGCTCTCGGGGAGCTGTTTTTT. Protein product: CASSPHGALGELFF.

This clone was found once. The chain carries TRBV3-1 (or the pseudogene TRBV3-2) and TRBJ1-2; D not certain. Trimming pared 1 base from V and 4 bases from J, leaving 10 bases between. This CDR3 has 14 residues. Germline V gives CDR1 LGHDT, CDR2 YNNKEL (reference sequence). The CDR3 protein is CASSQGAEGYGYTF. Written as DNA, the CDR3 is TGTGCCAGCAGCCAAGGGGCCGAGGGCTATGGCTACACCTTC.

This chain links TRBV18 with TRBJ1-2, with D unclear. The germline V gene encodes CDR1 KGHSH and CDR2 LQKENI. The V and J ends lost 3 bases and 6 bases respectively, with 11 bases between them. The CDR3 consists of 13 residues. As DNA, the CDR3 is TGTGCCAGCTCACCCCCCAGAGGTCATGGCTACACCTTC. Protein: CASSPPRGHGYTF. The full variable domain, completed using reference TRBV18 and TRBJ1-2, is NAGVMQNPRHLVRRRGQEARLRCSPMKGHSHVYWYRQLPEEGLKFMVYLQKENIIDESGMPKERFSAEFPKEGPSILRIQQVVRGDSAAYFCASSPPRGHGYTFGSGTRLTVV.

The chain combines TRBV6-6 with TRBJ1-4; D is ambiguous. Trimming shortened V by 1 base and J by 13 bases, and 22 bases separated the two germline ends. Per the germline V gene, CDR1 is MNHNY and CDR2 is SVGAGI (reference sequence). The CDR3 loop spans 16 amino acids. CDR3 sequence: CASSYLEAVLDVGLFF. The DNA of the CDR3 is TGTGCCAGCAGTTACTTAGAGGCCGTCTTGGATGTGGGACTGTTTTTT.

V is TRBV18 and J is TRBJ2-7; TRBD1 matches 8 bases. The germline V gene encodes CDR1 KGHSH and CDR2 LQKENI. With 6 bases clipped from V and 7 bases from J, the junction kept 14 bases outside the gene matches. The CDR3 totals 15 residues. CDR3 sequence reads: CASSLSGTGYEEQYF. CDR3 nucleotide sequence: TGTGCCAGCTCCCTCTCCGGGACAGGCTACGAGGAGCAGTACTTC. Full variable domain (remainder filled in from reference TRBV18 and TRBJ2-7): NAGVMQNPRHLVRRRGQEARLRCSPMKGHSHVYWYRQLPEEGLKFMVYLQKENIIDESGMPKERFSAEFPKEGPSILRIQQVVRGDSAAYFCASSLSGTGYEEQYFGPGTRLTVT.

V usage is TRBV6-6 and J usage is TRBJ2-3; possibly TRBD1 for D (5 bases). The CDR3 contains 12 residues. CDR1 and CDR2 from the germline V gene are MNHNY and SVGAGI (reference sequence). With 11 bases removed from V and 10 bases from J, the gap between germline ends came to 19 bases. CDR3 amino acids: CAGGSGLRAQYF. The CDR3 nucleotides are TGTGCCGGTGGATCAGGGCTCCGAGCGCAGTATTTT.

The chain links TRBV18 to TRBJ1-5; 7 bases map to TRBD1. The CDR3 sequence is 14 residues long. V was clipped by 6 bases and J by 3 bases; unmatched bases: 5. The germline CDR1 and CDR2 sequences are KGHSH and LQKENI. CDR3 loop: CASSSGQYNQPQHF. CDR3 DNA sequence: TGTGCCAGCTCTTCGGGACAGTACAATCAGCCCCAGCATTTT.